This entry is about one TCR beta chain. The antigen is unknown. The data belong to a study of cytomegalovirus exposure and HLA in healthy donors. CDR1 and CDR2 from the germline V gene are MNHNS and SASEGT. This CDR3 has 16 amino acids. Germline trimming cut 0 bases from V and 4 bases from J; bases unmatched to any gene: 6. 13 Jbeta primers and 60 Vbeta primers were used for the PCR. Produced via immunoSEQ multiplex PCR; TCRdb's table is partial and in-frame only. The sample includes 90,000 to 100,000 clones, 75% to 80% seen only once; the top ten take roughly 7.1%. Study-level results: A link between a missense DCLRE1C variant and TCR beta V- and J-gene trimming emerged from a later analysis.

The genes are TRBV6-1 and TRBJ1-3; TRBD1 agrees at 7 bases. This receptor was identified in a female donor in good health and CMV-seronegative. The sample consisted of PBMCs. The CDR3: CASSEADRLGGNTIYF. The DNA for the CDR3 is TGTGCCAGCAGTGAAGCGGACAGGTTGGGAGGAAACACCATATATTTT.